This entry lists 20 T cell receptor beta chains sequenced from one sample in a study of cytomegalovirus exposure and HLA in healthy donors. Both 60 Vbeta primers and 13 Jbeta primers went into the PCR. Method: immunoSEQ multiplex PCR; TCRdb's copy keeps in-frame clones and lacks some. The sample consists of roughly 220,000 clones, roughly 80% of them appearing once. Sequencing input: PBMCs. Receptors originate from a young man in good health and CMV-seronegative.

V is TRBV7-9 and J is TRBJ2-3, with 8 bases lining up with TRBD1. This CDR3 has 16 amino acids. Germline V CDR1 and CDR2: SEHNR, FQNEAQ (reference sequence). J gave up 2 bases and V 5 bases, and 9 bases lay outside the gene matches. CDR3 sequence reads: CASSRSGTGHTDTQYF. The DNA for the CDR3 is TGTGCCAGCAGCCGCTCCGGGACAGGCCACACAGATACGCAGTATTTT.

This clone was seen only once. The V call is TRBV6-4, the J call TRBJ1-6; no clear D. V was clipped by 8 bases and J by 9 bases, with 23 bases between them. The CDR3 has 16 amino acids. CDR1 is MRHNA, CDR2 SNTAGT, per germline. CDR3 protein: CASDPRGKGALSPLHF. The CDR3 coding sequence is TGTGCCAGCGACCCTAGAGGGAAGGGAGCCCTTTCACCCCTCCACTTT.

The chain uses TRBV6-1 and TRBJ2-7; TRBD2 agrees at 12 bases. The CDR3 contains 15 residues. In germline, CDR1 is MNHNS, CDR2 SASEGT. The ends lost 3 bases at V and 3 bases at J; junction bases unmatched: 3. The CDR3: CASSEGLAGSYEQYF. Here the CDR3 DNA reads TGTGCCAGCAGTGAGGGACTAGCGGGTAGCTACGAGCAGTACTTC.

The rearrangement uses TRBV4-1 and TRBJ2-3; 8 bases agree with TRBD2. CDR1 and CDR2 from the germline V gene are MGHRA and YSYEKL. The V segment lost 2 bases and the J segment 9 bases; nucleotides outside the gene matches: 13. CDR3 size: 16 residues. CDR3 coding DNA: TGCGCCAGCAGCCAAAGTACGGGACTAGTGAGGGAAACGCAGTATTTT. Amino acid sequence: CASSQSTGLVRETQYF.

As DNA, the CDR3 is TGCGCCAGCAGGGGGACAATTCTTAGCACAGATACGCAGTATTTT. This translates into CASRGTILSTDTQYF. The rearrangement links TRBV5-1 to TRBJ2-3, with D possibly TRBD1 on 6 matching bases. The CDR3 spans 15 residues. CDR1 and CDR2 (germline): SGHRS, YFSETQ. The V and J ends lost 5 bases and 0 bases respectively, with 13 bases between them.

V gene TRBV5-6 combines with J gene TRBJ2-5, with TRBD1 identical over 10 bases. The J call may be in error: the DNA end matches TRBJ2-7 better. The CDR3 runs 14 residues. From germline, CDR1 is SGHDT and CDR2 YYEEEE. The CDR3 bases are TGTGCCAGCAGCCTCGGGACAGGGGCCTACGAGCAGTACTTC. This translates into CASSLGTGAYEQYF.

This clone has just one count. This specimen includes other DNA sequences encoding the same CDR3. This chain joins TRBV5-1 and TRBJ2-1; TRBD2 is a possible D gene (6 bases). This CDR3 contains 15 residues. V was clipped by 0 bases and J by 4 bases, with 11 bases between them. Germline-derived CDR1 and CDR2 are SGHRS and YFSETQ. This chain's CDR3 is CASSLDAGTYNEQFF. In DNA, the CDR3 is TGCGCCAGCAGCTTGGACGCGGGGACTTACAATGAGCAGTTCTTC.

The chain recombines TRBV27 with TRBJ2-5, with TRBD2 matching 7 bases. Germline trimming cut 4 bases from V and 1 base from J; bases unmatched to any gene: 6. The germline V gene encodes CDR1 MNHEY and CDR2 SMNVEV (reference sequence). This CDR3 is built from 15 residues. CDR3 sequence (DNA): TGTGCCAGCAGTTGGGAGGGACGGACCCAAGAGACCCAGTACTTC. Translation gives CASSWEGRTQETQYF.

A word on this clone: The germline gene is not matched at one end of the junction; a read error may be the cause. The chain employs TRBV9 and TRBJ2-6; D unresolved. Germline loops: CDR1 SGDLS, CDR2 YYNGEE. The CDR3 consists of 18 residues. DNA of the CDR3: TGTGCCAGCAGCGTAGATAGAGGAACGTCCTCTGGAGCCAACGTCCTGACTTTC. Translated: CASSVDRGTSSGANVLTF.

The V and J genes are TRBV5-1 and TRBJ2-3; TRBD2 agrees at 7 bases. The germline gives CDR1 SGHRS, CDR2 YFSETQ. V was clipped by 7 bases and J by 0 bases; unmatched bases: 8. This CDR3 has 15 amino acids. CDR3 DNA: TGCGCCAGCGTCTCCAGCGGGGCCAGCACAGATACGCAGTATTTT. Protein: CASVSSGASTDTQYF.

This chain uses TRBV27 with TRBJ1-6; 8 bases match TRBD1. V was clipped by 8 bases and J by 5 bases; unmatched bases: 5. Germline V gene sequence: CDR1 MNHEY, CDR2 SMNVEV (reference sequence). The CDR3 is 14 residues long. DNA for the CDR3: TGTGCCAGCCGTCGGGACAGGCATAATTCACCCCTCCACTTT. Translating gives CASRRDRHNSPLHF.

The CDR3 DNA reads as TGTGCCAGCAGTCTGACAGGGGGGAACACTGAAGCTTTCTTT. This encodes CASSLTGGNTEAFF. The chain uses TRBV7-2 and TRBJ1-1; the match to TRBD1 covers 9 bases. This CDR3 is 14 amino acids long. Unmatched junction bases numbered 3, after V lost 6 bases and J lost 1 base. Germline loops: CDR1 SGHTA, CDR2 FQGNSA.

This clone appeared once. CDR3 nucleotide sequence: TGTGCCAGCAGTGTCCTCCTCGCGGGGGCGCATGGCTACACCTTC. Amino acid sequence: CASSVLLAGAHGYTF. The gene calls are TRBV6-1 and TRBJ1-2; TRBD1 might be the D (6 bases). Trimming took off 4 bases at V and 6 bases at J, with 18 bases between the two ends. This CDR3 contains 15 residues. Germline V gene data show CDR1 as MNHNS and CDR2 as SASEGT.

This clone appeared a single time. Other DNA variants within this sample encode the same CDR3. The V and J genes are TRBV27 and TRBJ1-1, with 7 bases fitting TRBD1. The ends lost 2 bases at V and 4 bases at J; junction bases unmatched: 1. CDR3 length: 13 amino acids. The germline CDR1 and CDR2 sequences are MNHEY and SMNVEV (reference sequence). CDR3 loop: CASSLPGGTEAFF. DNA of the CDR3: TGTGCCAGCAGTTTACCAGGGGGCACTGAAGCTTTCTTT.

This chain uses TRBV7-9 with TRBJ1-1, with a weak D call TRBD1 (6 bases). V was clipped by 6 bases and J by 1 base, with 12 bases between them. Germline-derived CDR1 and CDR2 are SEHNR and FQNEAQ (reference sequence). The CDR3 has 14 residues. The CDR3 here is CASRPQGTNTEAFF. The CDR3, as DNA: TGTGCCAGCAGGCCACAGGGCACGAACACTGAAGCTTTCTTT.

The chain combines TRBV5-1 with TRBJ2-3; 8 bases match TRBD1. Germline CDR1 reads SGHRS; CDR2 reads YFSETQ. V shed 1 base, J shed 6 bases, and the junction held 10 bases outside the gene matches. The CDR3 extends over 16 amino acids. The CDR3 coding sequence is TGCGCCAGCAGCTTGTTCCCGGACAGGGTATCCGATACGCAGTATTTT. Translation gives CASSLFPDRVSDTQYF.

The rearrangement uses TRBV6-6 and TRBJ2-3, with 7 positions matching TRBD1. The trim removed 6 bases at V and 2 bases at J, leaving 5 bases unmatched. Germline CDR1 MNHNY, CDR2 SVGAGI (reference sequence). The CDR3 is made up of 14 amino acids. Here the CDR3 reads CASRRQGNTDTQYF. DNA of the CDR3: TGTGCCAGCAGACGACAGGGAAACACAGATACGCAGTATTTT.

The rearrangement uses TRBV11-2 and TRBJ2-1; 11 nucleotides match TRBD2. After removal of 3 bases from V and 6 bases from J, the junction contained 4 bases not matched to a gene. Germline loops: CDR1 SGHAT, CDR2 FQNNGV. The CDR3 runs to 15 residues. The CDR3 DNA reads as TGTGCCAGCAGCTTGACTAGCGGGGAGTCCAATGAGCAGTTCTTC. This sequence encodes CASSLTSGESNEQFF.

The CDR3 coding sequence is TGCAGCGTTGAGGACAGGGATAGGAAGGGCAGTGAAAAACTGTTTTTT. Its protein is CSVEDRDRKGSEKLFF. The genes are TRBV29-1 and TRBJ1-4, with 8 positions matching TRBD1. The CDR3 length is 16 residues. J gave up 7 bases and V 3 bases, and 13 bases lay outside the gene matches. Germline lookup yields CDR1 SQVTM and CDR2 ANQGSEA.

The chain is built from TRBV18 and TRBJ2-5, with 12 bases that match TRBD2. The J segment lost 2 bases and the V segment lost 1 base, leaving 2 bases of the junction unmatched. The CDR3 sequence is 16 residues long. Per the germline V gene, CDR1 is KGHSH and CDR2 is LQKENI. The CDR3 loop is CASSPLGLAGQETQYF. The DNA for the CDR3 is TGTGCCAGCTCACCACTTGGACTAGCGGGGCAAGAGACCCAGTACTTC. The full variable domain, its missing parts supplied by reference TRBV18 and TRBJ2-5, is NAGVMQNPRHLVRRRGQEARLRCSPMKGHSHVYWYRQLPEEGLKFMVYLQKENIIDESGMPKERFSAEFPKEGPSILRIQQVVRGDSAAYFCASSPLGLAGQETQYFGPGTRLLVL.